These 28 T cell receptor beta chains were all obtained from the same sample, sequenced in a study of shared clonotypes between healthy human individuals (dated by TCRdb to 2020 to 2022). The library came from the immunoSEQ multiplex PCR assay. The table was pulled from immuneACCESS by TCRdb, which kept in-frame rearrangements only. Such tables lose some clones; where checked, under half of the loss comes from unresolved V genes, and the rest has no known cause. The sample table holds around 2.5 million clones, of which roughly 93% were seen once. Of the sample, about 0.34% falls within the top ten clones. Sequencing was carried out using naive CD4+ T cells from PBMCs. This sample's cell subset or site label indicates: CD45RA+ positively selected. The receptor source for this set is a man aged 18 to 29 in good health. Some clones in this sample may be carry-over from other donors' samples.

Concerning this clone: This specimen includes other DNA sequences encoding the same CDR3. V usage is TRBV10-1 and J usage is TRBJ1-1, with unresolved D. The germline V gene encodes CDR1 WNHNN and CDR2 SYGVQD (reference sequence). The CDR3 contains 13 residues. V lost 4 bases, J lost 1 base, and 7 bases lay in between. The CDR3: CASSAHQNTEAFF. The CDR3 bases are TGCGCCAGCAGTGCACACCAGAACACTGAAGCTTTCTTT.

The V call is TRBV5-6, the J call TRBJ2-7; possibly TRBD1 for D (6 bases). From germline, CDR1 is SGHDT and CDR2 YYEEEE. This CDR3 region has 14 residues. Trimming took off 6 bases at V and 5 bases at J, with 18 bases between the two ends. CDR3 in DNA: TGTGCCAGCACTAAACCCCACAGGGTGGACGAGCAGTACTTC. Translation gives CASTKPHRVDEQYF.

The chain recombines TRBV19 with TRBJ1-1; the D is unclear. This CDR3 is 14 amino acids long. V dropped 3 bases and J dropped 1 base, with 9 bases sitting between them. The V gene's germline CDR1 is LNHDA and CDR2 SQIVND (reference sequence). The CDR3 region has the DNA TGTGCCAGTAGTATGGCGGATCCGAACACTGAAGCTTTCTTT. This sequence encodes CASSMADPNTEAFF.

The V call is TRBV20-1, the J call TRBJ2-3; D is ambiguous. This CDR3 has 11 residues. Germline CDR1 reads DFQATT; CDR2 reads SNEGSKA (reference sequence). The germline V and J ends were trimmed by 2 bases and 12 bases, with 12 bases remaining between them. The CDR3 DNA is TGCAGTGCTAGAATAGGGTTCGTCCAGTATTTT. This sequence encodes CSARIGFVQYF.

CDR3 amino acids: CASSLGSGSYEQYF. The CDR3, as DNA: TGTGCCAGCAGCTTAGGGTCCGGATCCTACGAGCAGTACTTC. The chain couples TRBV7-9 to TRBJ2-5; D remains unclear. The end of the DNA aligns better with TRBJ2-7, so the J call may be wrong. The CDR3 contains 14 residues. CDR1 and CDR2 from the germline V gene are SEHNR and FQNEAQ (reference sequence).

This chain links TRBV19 with TRBJ2-3; 7 nucleotides match TRBD2. V lost 10 bases to trimming and J lost 2 bases; unmatched junction nucleotides: 9. Germline V gives CDR1 LNHDA, CDR2 SQIVND (reference sequence). CDR3 length: 14 amino acids. CDR3 bases: TGTGCCACCGACCGTGGGGGGGTCACAGATACGCAGTATTTT. Its protein product is CATDRGGVTDTQYF.

The CDR3 nucleotides are TGTGCCACCAGCAGAGTGGACACCGGGGAGCTGTTTTTT. Its protein is CATSRVDTGELFF. The rearrangement joins TRBV15 to TRBJ2-2; no definite D call. Germline lookup yields CDR1 LNHNV and CDR2 YYDKDF (reference sequence). Trimming removed 1 base at V and 3 bases at J, with 3 bases between. CDR3 length equals 13 residues.

Regarding this clone: The sample holds other DNA sequences that translate to the same CDR3. The V call is TRBV7-3, the J call TRBJ1-1, with TRBD1 matching 8 bases. With V trimmed by 5 bases and J by 4 bases, 3 bases remained unmatched. There are 13 residues in the CDR3. Germline CDR1 is SGHTA and CDR2 is FQGTGA. The CDR3 nucleotides are TGTGCCAGCAGCCCTACAGGGGGCACTGAAGCTTTCTTT. Protein: CASSPTGGTEAFF.

This chain links TRBV7-3 with TRBJ2-2; 7 bases match TRBD2. V shed 5 bases and J 6 bases; nucleotides not matched to a gene: 12. CDR3 length equals 16 residues. Germline-derived CDR1 and CDR2 are SGHTA and FQGTGA. The CDR3, as DNA: TGTGCCAGCAGCCCCGCGGGTCGCGGGAGACCCGGGGAGCTGTTTTTT. It codes for CASSPAGRGRPGELFF.

Concerning this clone itself: Other nucleotide sequences in the sample specify the same CDR3. This chain links TRBV7-9 with TRBJ2-3; D uncertain. This CDR3 has 13 residues. The V and J ends lost 3 bases and 1 base respectively, with 5 bases between them. Looked up from germline, CDR1 is SEHNR and CDR2 is FQNEAQ (reference sequence). The CDR3: CASSFSGTDTQYF. CDR3 DNA: TGTGCCAGCAGCTTCTCCGGCACAGATACGCAGTATTTT.

The rearrangement uses TRBV27 and TRBJ2-7; no clear D. Trimming shortened V by 6 bases and J by 2 bases, and 14 bases separated the two germline ends. CDR1 MNHEY and CDR2 SMNVEV come from the germline V gene (reference sequence). The CDR3 runs to 14 residues. CDR3 sequence reads: CASRVQPLTYEQYF. As DNA, the CDR3 is TGTGCCAGCAGGGTGCAACCATTGACCTACGAGCAGTACTTC.

J is TRBJ2-1 and V is TRBV6-1, with D perhaps TRBD2 (6 bases). The CDR3 totals 11 residues. The V end lost 10 bases, the J end lost 10 bases, and 14 bases lay between the germline ends. Germline loops: CDR1 MNHNS, CDR2 SASEGT. CDR3 loop: CATTRGGEQFF. CDR3 DNA: TGTGCCACAACAAGGGGAGGAGAGCAGTTCTTC.

The chain joins TRBV18 to TRBJ2-1; 14 nucleotides align to TRBD2. Germline V CDR1 and CDR2: KGHSH, LQKENI. This CDR3 has 17 residues. V shed 3 bases, J shed 7 bases, and the junction held 8 bases outside the gene matches. As DNA, the CDR3 is TGTGCCAGCTCACCCCAACGGACTAGCGGGAGGAGGAATGAGCAGTTCTTC. It is translated as CASSPQRTSGRRNEQFF.

The V and J genes are TRBV11-3 and TRBJ2-3, with D perhaps TRBD2 (5 bases). The germline CDR1 and CDR2 sequences are SGHNT and YENEEA. The CDR3 runs 16 residues. The ends were cut back, 3 bases at V and 4 bases at J, with 17 bases in the middle. CDR3 in amino acids: CASSFSFGDNADTQYF. For the CDR3, the DNA is TGTGCCAGCAGCTTTTCGTTCGGGGATAACGCAGATACGCAGTATTTT.

This chain links TRBV25-1 with TRBJ1-2; TRBD1 agrees at 7 bases. Germline loops: CDR1 MGHDK, CDR2 SYGVNS. V lost 5 bases, J lost 2 bases, and 8 bases stayed unmatched. The CDR3 extends over 15 amino acids. Written as DNA, the CDR3 is TGTGCCAGCAGTAGCACAGGGGAATTAAACTATGGCTACACCTTC. This sequence encodes CASSSTGELNYGYTF.

The count of this clone is one. The J gene is TRBJ2-7, the V gene TRBV28; the D gene is possibly TRBD1 (6 bases). Germline loops: CDR1 MDHEN, CDR2 SYDVKM. The CDR3 sequence is 13 residues long. Deletions cut 3 bases from V and 9 bases from J, with 15 bases between. The CDR3 loop is CASSLPGVEVQYF. The DNA of the CDR3 is TGTGCCAGCAGTTTGCCAGGGGTTGAGGTGCAGTACTTC.

This chain uses TRBV9 with TRBJ2-2; D is perhaps TRBD1 (7 bases). V was trimmed by 0 bases and J by 1 base, leaving 13 bases between them. The CDR3 consists of 17 residues. Germline CDR1 SGDLS, CDR2 YYNGEE. The CDR3 loop is CASSVGRGPRNTGELFF. The DNA of the CDR3 is TGTGCCAGCAGCGTAGGGAGGGGGCCCCGGAACACCGGGGAGCTGTTTTTT.

This clone has a single count. The chain has TRBV2 and TRBJ2-5; D is unclear. Trimming left V 3 bases short and J 5 bases short, with 13 bases between. Germline CDR1 is SNHLY and CDR2 is FYNNEI. This CDR3 contains 14 residues. The chain's CDR3 is CASSELGFGETQYF. CDR3 nucleotides: TGTGCCAGCAGTGAGCTAGGTTTCGGGGAGACCCAGTACTTC.

The gene calls are TRBV28 and TRBJ2-6; the D is unclear. The CDR3 has 15 residues. With 6 bases removed from V and 0 bases from J, the gap between germline ends came to 9 bases. Per germline, CDR1 MDHEN and CDR2 SYDVKM. The CDR3 sequence: CASRRTPSGANVLTF. Written as DNA, the CDR3 is TGTGCCAGCAGACGCACACCCTCTGGGGCCAACGTCCTGACTTTC.

The chain joins TRBV21-1 to TRBJ2-3; TRBD2 is the table's D call and was not checked against the DNA. TRBV21-1 is classified as a pseudogene. The length of the CDR3 is 11 residues. The DNA of the CDR3 is TGTGCCAGCAGCACTGTAGATACGCAGTATTTT. Protein: CASSTVDTQYF.

The chain employs TRBV19 and TRBJ1-2; D unresolved. Germline values: CDR1 LNHDA, CDR2 SQIVND (reference sequence). The V and J ends lost 9 bases and 4 bases respectively, with 18 bases between them. This CDR3 is built from 14 residues. The CDR3 DNA sequence: TGTGCCAGCCAAAACGATCCGACTGGCTATGGCTACACCTTC. It translates to CASQNDPTGYGYTF.

With regard to this clone: This specimen includes other DNA sequences encoding the same CDR3. V gene TRBV5-1 combines with J gene TRBJ1-1; tentative D call: TRBD1 (6 bases). Trimming removed 2 bases at V and 1 base at J, with 9 bases between. The CDR3 is 14 amino acids. Germline CDR1 SGHRS, CDR2 YFSETQ. CDR3 in amino acids: CASSFDRSNTEAFF. The CDR3 region has the DNA TGCGCCAGCAGCTTCGACAGGTCGAACACTGAAGCTTTCTTT.

The chain links TRBV29-1 to TRBJ1-5; the D gene is possibly TRBD1 (5 bases). Germline V gene data show CDR1 as SQVTM and CDR2 as ANQGSEA. The length of the CDR3 is 13 residues. V was trimmed by 6 bases and J by 3 bases, leaving 12 bases between them. In nucleotides, the CDR3 is TGCAGCGTCCGGTGGGGCGCCAATCAGCCCCAGCATTTT. Protein sequence: CSVRWGANQPQHF.

The chain has TRBV2 and TRBJ2-4, with a possible D match to TRBD1 (7 bases). Deletions cut 5 bases from V and 6 bases from J, with 20 bases between. The CDR3 is 16 residues long. Germline V gene data show CDR1 as SNHLY and CDR2 as FYNNEI. The CDR3 reads CASSPRGPGGLNIQYF. CDR3 DNA: TGTGCCAGCAGTCCCCGGGGTCCAGGGGGGCTAAACATTCAGTACTTC.

V and J are TRBV15 and TRBJ2-1; possibly TRBD2 for D (6 bases). The germline V gene encodes CDR1 LNHNV and CDR2 YYDKDF (reference sequence). The CDR3 length is 15 residues. Between the trimmed V and J ends, which lost 1 base and 2 bases, there was a span of 9 bases. CDR3 DNA sequence: TGTGCCACCAGCAGAGTTTGGGGGGCCTACAATGAGCAGTTCTTC. It encodes CATSRVWGAYNEQFF.

This clone has only one observation. The V and J genes are TRBV9 and TRBJ1-5; 7 bases match TRBD1. The trim removed 2 bases at V and 4 bases at J, leaving 6 bases unmatched. Germline V gene lookup returns CDR1 SGDLS and CDR2 YYNGEE. This CDR3 has 15 residues. The CDR3 sequence: CASSVEGARNQPQHF. The CDR3 coding sequence is TGTGCCAGCAGCGTCGAGGGGGCACGGAATCAGCCCCAGCATTTT.

The V call is TRBV11-2, the J call TRBJ1-5; D is unresolved. The CDR3 has 13 residues. Germline lookup yields CDR1 SGHAT and CDR2 FQNNGV. V gave up 1 base and J gave up 6 bases, with 7 bases separating them. CDR3 sequence: CASSLGSGQPQHF. As DNA, the CDR3 is TGTGCCAGCAGCTTAGGGTCAGGTCAGCCCCAGCATTTT.

The chain uses TRBV27 and TRBJ2-7; a weak D match, TRBD1 (5 bases). The V gene's germline CDR1 is MNHEY and CDR2 SMNVEV (reference sequence). There are 14 residues in the CDR3. V lost 3 bases and J 0 bases, leaving 9 bases between the germline ends. The CDR3 spells CASSFSGHSYEQYF. The CDR3 DNA sequence: TGTGCCAGCAGTTTCAGTGGACACTCCTACGAGCAGTACTTC.